This TCR beta chain was captured by sequencing in a study of cytomegalovirus exposure and HLA in healthy donors. Measured with immunoSEQ multiplex PCR; TCRdb has only the in-frame clones, and not every one. Counted here are roughly 170,000 clones, roughly four fifths occurring once; the ten biggest clones make up approximately 3%. The CDR3 runs 13 residues. V lost 3 bases to trimming and J lost 6 bases; unmatched junction nucleotides: 3. CDR1 and CDR2 (germline): SGHNT, YYREEE (reference sequence). The sequence derives from a woman aged 18-29 years in good health and CMV-seropositive. The V call is TRBV5-4, the J call TRBJ2-7; TRBD1 aligns across 10 bases. The sequenced material came from PBMCs. The CDR3 bases are TGTGCCAGCAGCTCCGGACAGGGGGGCGAGCAGTACTTC. This gives the protein CASSSGQGGEQYF. Together with reference TRBV5-4 and TRBJ2-7, the CDR3 gives the full variable domain: ETGVTQSPTHLIKTRGQQVTLRCSSQSGHNTVSWYQQALGQGPQFIFQYYREEENGRGNFPPRFSGLQFPNYSSELNVNALELDDSALYLCASSSGQGGEQYFGPGTRLTVT.